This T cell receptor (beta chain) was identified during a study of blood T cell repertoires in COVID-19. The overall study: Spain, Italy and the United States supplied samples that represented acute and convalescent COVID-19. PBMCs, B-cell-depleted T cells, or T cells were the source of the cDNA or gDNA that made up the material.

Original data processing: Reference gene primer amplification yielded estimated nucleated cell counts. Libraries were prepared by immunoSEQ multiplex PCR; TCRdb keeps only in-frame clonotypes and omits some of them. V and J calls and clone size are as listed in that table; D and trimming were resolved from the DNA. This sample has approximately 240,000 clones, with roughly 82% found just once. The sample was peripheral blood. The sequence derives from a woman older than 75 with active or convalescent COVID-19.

CDR3 coding DNA: TGTGCCACCAGTGATTCGTCAGGGGGTGATGAGCAGTTCTTC. Its translation: CATSDSSGGDEQFF. This sequence joins TRBV24-1 and TRBJ2-1; TRBD1 agrees at 7 bases. V lost 2 bases, J lost 8 bases, and 5 bases stayed unmatched. The CDR3 is 14 amino acids. From germline, CDR1 is KGHDR and CDR2 SFDVKD.